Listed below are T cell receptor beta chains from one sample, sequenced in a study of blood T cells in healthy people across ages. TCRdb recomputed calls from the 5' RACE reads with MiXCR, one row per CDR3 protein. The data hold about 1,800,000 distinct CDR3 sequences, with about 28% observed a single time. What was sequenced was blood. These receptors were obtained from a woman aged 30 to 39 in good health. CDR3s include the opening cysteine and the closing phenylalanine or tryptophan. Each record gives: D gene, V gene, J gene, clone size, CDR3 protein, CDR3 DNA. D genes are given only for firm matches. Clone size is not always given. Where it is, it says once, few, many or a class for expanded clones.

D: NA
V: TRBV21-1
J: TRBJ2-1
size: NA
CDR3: CASSNRASGSPEQFF
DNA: TGTGCCAGCAGCAATAGGGCTAGCGGGAGCCCTGAGCAGTTCTTC

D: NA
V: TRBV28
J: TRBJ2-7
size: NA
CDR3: CASSLAGTTNLRMYF
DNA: TGTGCCAGCAGTTTAGCCGGGACAACAAACCTACGAATGTACTTC

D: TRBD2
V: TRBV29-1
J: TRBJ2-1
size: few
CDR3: CSVDGVAGYNEQFF
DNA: TGTAGCGTTGATGGAGTAGCGGGGTACAATGAGCAGTTCTTC

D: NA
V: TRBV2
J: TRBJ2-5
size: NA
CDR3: CASNLREPWETQYF
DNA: TGTGCCAGCAATCTACGGGAGCCGTGGGAGACCCAGTACTTC

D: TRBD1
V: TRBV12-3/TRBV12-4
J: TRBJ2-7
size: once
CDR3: CASTSRGTGILYEQYF
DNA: TGTGCCAGCACTTCTCGTGGGACAGGGATTCTCTACGAGCAGTACTTC

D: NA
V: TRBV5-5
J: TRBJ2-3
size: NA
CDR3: CVSTIGAPGNTDTQYF
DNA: TGTGTCAGCACCATCGGGGCGCCAGGTAACACAGATACGCAGTATTTT

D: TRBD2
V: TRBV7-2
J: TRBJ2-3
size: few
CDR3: CASSDPGLAGGRRTDTQYF
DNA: TGTGCCAGCAGCGACCCGGGACTAGCGGGAGGGCGGCGCACAGATACGCAGTATTTT

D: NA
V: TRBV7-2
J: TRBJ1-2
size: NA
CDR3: CASSLEDAFVGDYTF
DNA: TGTGCCAGCAGCTTAGAGGACGCGTTTGTAGGAGACTACACCTTC

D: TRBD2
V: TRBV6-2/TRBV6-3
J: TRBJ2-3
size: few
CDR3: CASSYASGDTDTQYF
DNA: TGTGCCAGCAGTTACGCTAGCGGGGACACAGATACGCAGTATTTT

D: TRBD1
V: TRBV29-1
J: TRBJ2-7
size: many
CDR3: CSVVLGQATYEQYF
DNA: TGCAGCGTTGTCTTGGGACAGGCAACCTACGAGCAGTACTTC

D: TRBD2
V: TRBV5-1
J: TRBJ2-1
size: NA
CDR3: CASGRGLAGSSYNEQFF
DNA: TGCGCCAGCGGCCGAGGACTAGCTGGGAGCTCCTACAATGAGCAGTTCTTC

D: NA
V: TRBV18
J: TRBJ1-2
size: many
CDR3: CASSPRQAEGGYTF
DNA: TGTGCCAGCTCACCACGTCAAGCGGAGGGCGGCTACACCTTC

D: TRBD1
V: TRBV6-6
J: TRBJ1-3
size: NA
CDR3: CASRANRGRSGNTIYF
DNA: TGTGCCAGCAGAGCCAACAGGGGACGTTCTGGAAACACCATATATTTT

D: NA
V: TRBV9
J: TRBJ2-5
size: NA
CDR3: CASSPNPGSGETQYF
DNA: TGTGCCAGCAGCCCCAACCCCGGGAGTGGAGAGACCCAGTACTTC

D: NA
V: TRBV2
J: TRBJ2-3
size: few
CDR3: CASSDPNRDQTQYF
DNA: TGTGCCAGCAGTGATCCTAACCGGGACCAAACGCAGTATTTT

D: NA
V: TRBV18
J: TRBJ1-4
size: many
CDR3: CASSPDRDEKLFF
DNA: TGTGCCAGCTCACCCGACCGGGATGAAAAACTGTTTTTT

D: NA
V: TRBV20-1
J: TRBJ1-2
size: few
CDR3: CSALNRATMRGYTF
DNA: TGCAGTGCGCTAAACAGAGCTACTATGAGAGGCTACACCTTC

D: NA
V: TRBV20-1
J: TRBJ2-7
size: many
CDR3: CSASLSGEQYF
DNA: TGCAGTGCTAGTCTTAGCGGCGAGCAGTACTTC

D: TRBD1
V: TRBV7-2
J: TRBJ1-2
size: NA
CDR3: CASSPDRVTGNGYTF
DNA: TGTGCCAGCAGCCCCGACAGGGTTACGGGAAATGGCTACACCTTC

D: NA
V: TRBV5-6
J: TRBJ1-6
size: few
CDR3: CASSLIDRRNSPLHF
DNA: TGTGCCAGCAGCCTGATCGACAGACGGAATTCACCCCTCCACTTT

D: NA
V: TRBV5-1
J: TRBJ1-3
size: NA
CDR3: CASSLLGPSPGNTIYF
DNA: TGCGCCAGCAGCCTCTTGGGGCCCTCCCCTGGAAACACCATATATTTT

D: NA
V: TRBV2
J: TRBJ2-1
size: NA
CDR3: CASSAQKQGETQFF
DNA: TGTGCCAGCAGTGCTCAGAAACAGGGAGAGACCCAGTTCTTC

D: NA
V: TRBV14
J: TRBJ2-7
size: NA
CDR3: CASSQDSIAYYEQYF
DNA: TGTGCCAGCAGCCAAGATTCAATAGCATACTACGAGCAGTACTTC

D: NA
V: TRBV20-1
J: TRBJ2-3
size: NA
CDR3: CSAGRDTQYF
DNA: TGCAGTGCTGGTAGGGATACGCAGTATTTT